This T cell receptor (beta chain) emerged from a study of blood T cell repertoires in COVID-19. Study at large: Italy, Spain and the United States were the sources of the convalescent and acute COVID-19 samples. From T cells, B-cell-depleted T cells, or PBMCs came the material, which was cDNA or gDNA.

This CDR3 is built from 13 residues. Trimming took 5 bases from V and 6 from J, leaving 11 bases between them. Per germline, CDR1 MNHNY and CDR2 SVGAGI (reference sequence). Original handling: How many nucleated cells were present was estimated from reference gene primer amplification. This table comes from immunoSEQ multiplex PCR, and its TCRdb copy is limited to in-frame clones, with some not included. The V and J calls and clone size were taken over from that table, and D and trimming were inferred from the DNA. Altogether 100,000 to 120,000 clones are present, 81% being singletons, with the ten largest covering 1.5% to 1.9%.

Sequencing was performed on peripheral blood. The TCR sequence derives from a man in his fifties with acute or convalescent COVID-19. The chain links TRBV6-6 to TRBJ2-1; tentatively, D is TRBD2 (6 bases). CDR3 bases: TGTGCCAGCAGTCACGGGAGTGGCAATGAGCAGTTCTTC. It is translated as CASSHGSGNEQFF.